The T cell receptor (beta chain) described here comes from a study of blood T cell repertoires in COVID-19. Profiled with immunoSEQ multiplex PCR; TCRdb holds only in-frame clones, not every one. The table records 150,000 to 200,000 clones, under 90% of them present only once. J lost 4 bases, V lost 6 bases, and 4 bases had no gene match. CDR1 is LNHDA and CDR2 is SQIVND in the germline V gene (reference sequence). This CDR3 is 14 amino acids long. The sample comprised PBMCs or T cells enriched from blood (not recorded which). The clonotype originates from a woman aged 55 to 70 who had recovered from COVID-19. The chain is built from TRBV19 and TRBJ1-4, with 8 bases matching TRBD1. The CDR3 is CASSLQGDNEKLFF. CDR3 in DNA: TGTGCCAGTAGCCTACAGGGGGATAATGAAAAACTGTTTTTT. The variable domain in full, with the rest retrieved from reference TRBV19 and TRBJ1-4, is DGGITQSPKYLFRKEGQNVTLSCEQNLNHDAMYWYRQDPGQGLRLIYYSQIVNDFQKGDIAEGYSVSREKKESFPLTVTSAQKNPTAFYLCASSLQGDNEKLFFGSGTQLSVL.